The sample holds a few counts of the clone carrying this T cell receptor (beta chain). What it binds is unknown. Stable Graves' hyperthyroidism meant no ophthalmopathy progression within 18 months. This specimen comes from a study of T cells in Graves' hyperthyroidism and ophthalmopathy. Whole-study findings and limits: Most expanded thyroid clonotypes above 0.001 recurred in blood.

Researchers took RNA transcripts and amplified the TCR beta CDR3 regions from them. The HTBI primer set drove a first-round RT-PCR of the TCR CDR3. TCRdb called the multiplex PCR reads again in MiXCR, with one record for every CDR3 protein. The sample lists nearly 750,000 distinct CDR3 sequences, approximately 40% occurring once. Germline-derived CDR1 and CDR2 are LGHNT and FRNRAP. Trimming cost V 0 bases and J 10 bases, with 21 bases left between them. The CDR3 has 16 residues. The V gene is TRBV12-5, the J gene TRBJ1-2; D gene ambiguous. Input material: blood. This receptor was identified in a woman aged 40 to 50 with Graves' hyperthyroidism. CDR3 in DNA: TGTGCTAGTGGTTTGGTACTTGGAAAGGCTGGGAATATCTACACCTTC. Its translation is CASGLVLGKAGNIYTF.